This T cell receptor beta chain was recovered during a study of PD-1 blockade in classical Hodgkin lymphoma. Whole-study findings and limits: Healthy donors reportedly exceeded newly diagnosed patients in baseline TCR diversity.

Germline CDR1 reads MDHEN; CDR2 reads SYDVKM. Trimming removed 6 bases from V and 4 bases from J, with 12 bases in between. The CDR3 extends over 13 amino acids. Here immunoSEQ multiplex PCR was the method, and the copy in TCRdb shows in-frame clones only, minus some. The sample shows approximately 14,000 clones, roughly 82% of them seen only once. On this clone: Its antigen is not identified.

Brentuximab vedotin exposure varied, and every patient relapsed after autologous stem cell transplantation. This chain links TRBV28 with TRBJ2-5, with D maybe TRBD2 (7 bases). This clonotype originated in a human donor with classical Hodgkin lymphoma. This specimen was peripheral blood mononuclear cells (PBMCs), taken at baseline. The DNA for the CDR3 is TGTGCCAGCAGGTGGGGGGGCGTAGAGACCCAGTACTTC. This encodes CASRWGGVETQYF. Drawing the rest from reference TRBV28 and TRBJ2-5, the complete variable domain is DVKVTQSSRYLVKRTGEKVFLECVQDMDHENMFWYRQDPGLGLRLIYFSYDVKMKEKGDIPEGYSVSREKKERFSLILESASTNQTSMYLCASRWGGVETQYFGPGTRLLVL.